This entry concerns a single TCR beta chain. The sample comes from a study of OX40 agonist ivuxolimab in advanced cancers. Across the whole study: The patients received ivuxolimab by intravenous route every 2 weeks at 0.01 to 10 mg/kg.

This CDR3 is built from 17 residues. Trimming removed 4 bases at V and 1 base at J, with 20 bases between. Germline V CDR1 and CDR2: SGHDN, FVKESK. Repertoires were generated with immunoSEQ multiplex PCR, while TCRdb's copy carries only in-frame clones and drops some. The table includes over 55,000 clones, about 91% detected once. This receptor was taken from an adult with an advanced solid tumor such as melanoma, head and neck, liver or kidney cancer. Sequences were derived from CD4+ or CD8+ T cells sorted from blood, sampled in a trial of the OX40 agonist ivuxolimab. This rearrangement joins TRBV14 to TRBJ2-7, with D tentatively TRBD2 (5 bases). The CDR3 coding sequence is TGTGCCAGCAGCCTACCAGCCGGGTTATCGGGGTCCTACGAGCAGTACTTC. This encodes CASSLPAGLSGSYEQYF.